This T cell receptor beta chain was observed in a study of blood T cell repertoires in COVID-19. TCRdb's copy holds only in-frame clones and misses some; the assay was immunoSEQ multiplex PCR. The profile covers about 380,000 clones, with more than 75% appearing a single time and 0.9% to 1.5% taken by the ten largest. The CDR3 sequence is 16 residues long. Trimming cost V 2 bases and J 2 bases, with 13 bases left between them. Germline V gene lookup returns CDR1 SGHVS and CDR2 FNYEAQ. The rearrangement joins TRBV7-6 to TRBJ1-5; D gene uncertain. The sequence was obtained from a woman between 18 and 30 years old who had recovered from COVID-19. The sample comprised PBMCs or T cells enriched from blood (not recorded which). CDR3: CASSLTVPAGNQPQHF. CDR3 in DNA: TGTGCCAGCAGCTTAACGGTCCCGGCGGGCAATCAGCCCCAGCATTTT.